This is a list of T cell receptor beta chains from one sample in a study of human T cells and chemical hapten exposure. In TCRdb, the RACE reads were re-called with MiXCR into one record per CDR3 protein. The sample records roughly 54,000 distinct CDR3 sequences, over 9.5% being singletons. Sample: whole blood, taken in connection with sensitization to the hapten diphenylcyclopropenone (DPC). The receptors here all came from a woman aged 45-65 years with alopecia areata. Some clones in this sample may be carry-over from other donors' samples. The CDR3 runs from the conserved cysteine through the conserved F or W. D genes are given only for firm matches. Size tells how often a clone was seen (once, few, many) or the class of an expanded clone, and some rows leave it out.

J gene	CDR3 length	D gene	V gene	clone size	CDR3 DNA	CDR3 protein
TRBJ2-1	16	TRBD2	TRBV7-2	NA	TGTGCCAGCACCCACCCCGGAACTAGCGGAGGGGATGAGCAGTTCTTC	CASTHPGTSGGDEQFF
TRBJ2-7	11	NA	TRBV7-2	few	TGTGCCAGCGGACCAACCTACGAGCAGTACTTC	CASGPTYEQYF
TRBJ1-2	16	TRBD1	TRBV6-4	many	TGTGCCAGCAGTGACGCAGGGACAGGGGGCAACTATGGCTACACCTTC	CASSDAGTGGNYGYTF
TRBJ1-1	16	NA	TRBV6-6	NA	TGTGCCAGCAGCCTGAGGACAGTTCCTTTGAACACTGAAGCTTTCTTT	CASSLRTVPLNTEAFF
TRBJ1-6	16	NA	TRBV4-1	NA	TGCGCCAGCAGCCAAGAAGGGGAAAAAGCTAATTCACCCCTCCACTTT	CASSQEGEKANSPLHF
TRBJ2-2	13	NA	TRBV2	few	TGTGCCAGCAGTGCAGGGGACGCCGGGGAGCTGTTTTTT	CASSAGDAGELFF
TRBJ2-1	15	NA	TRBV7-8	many	TGTGCCAGCAGCTTAGTACCAGGGAGTTACAATGAGCAGTTCTTC	CASSLVPGSYNEQFF
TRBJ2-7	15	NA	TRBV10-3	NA	TGTGCCATCAGTGAGCGGCACAGGTTAGCTTACGAGCAGTACTTC	CAISERHRLAYEQYF
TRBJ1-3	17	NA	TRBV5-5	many	TGTGCCAGCGCGATAGTGGCGAGGACGGACTCTGGAAACACCATATATTTT	CASAIVARTDSGNTIYF
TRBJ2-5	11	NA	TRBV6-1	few	TGTGCCAGCAGTGAAGTAGAGACCCAGTACTTC	CASSEVETQYF
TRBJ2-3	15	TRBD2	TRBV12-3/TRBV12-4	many	TGTGCCAGCAGTTTGCGGGCGGGAGGCGCAGATACGCAGTATTTT	CASSLRAGGADTQYF
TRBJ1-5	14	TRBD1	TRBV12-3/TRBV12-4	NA	TGTGCCAGCAGCGGCAGGGGGGTAAGTCAGCCCCAGCATTTT	CASSGRGVSQPQHF
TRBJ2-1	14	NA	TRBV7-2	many	TGTGCCAGCAGAATAGGGGGTAACAACAATGAGCAGTTCTTC	CASRIGGNNNEQFF
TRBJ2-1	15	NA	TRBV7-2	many	TGTGCCAGCAGCTTAAGACGGAGCTCCTACAATGAGCAGTTCTTC	CASSLRRSSYNEQFF
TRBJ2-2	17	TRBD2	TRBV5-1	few	TGCGCCAGCAGCCACCACGGACTAGCGGAGAACACCGGGGAGCTGTTTTTT	CASSHHGLAENTGELFF
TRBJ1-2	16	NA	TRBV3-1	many	TGTGCCAGCAGCCTCTCCGGGACTACTCTACGGCATGGCTACACCTTC	CASSLSGTTLRHGYTF
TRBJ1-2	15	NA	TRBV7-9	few	TGTGCCAGCAGCCCCCGGCGGGGAGCAGGCTATGGCTACACCTTC	CASSPRRGAGYGYTF
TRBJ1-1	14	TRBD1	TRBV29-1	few	TGCAGCGTGGAGGGACAGGGTATCGACACTGAAGCTTTCTTT	CSVEGQGIDTEAFF
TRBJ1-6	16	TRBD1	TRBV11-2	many	TGTGCCAGCAGTCTTATTCCGGGACAGTCTTTGTCACCCCTCCACTTT	CASSLIPGQSLSPLHF
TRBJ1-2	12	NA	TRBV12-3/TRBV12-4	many	TGTGCCAGCAGCATAAGAGGGGGTGGCTACACCTTC	CASSIRGGGYTF
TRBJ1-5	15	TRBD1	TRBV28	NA	TGTGCCAGCAGCCCTGGGACAGGGGGAAATCAGCCCCAGCATTTT	CASSPGTGGNQPQHF
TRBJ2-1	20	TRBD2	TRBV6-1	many	TGTGCCAGCAGCCCCGGGGGGGGTCCAGCTGCCGACTTCCTTTACAATGAGCAGTTCTTC	CASSPGGGPAADFLYNEQFF
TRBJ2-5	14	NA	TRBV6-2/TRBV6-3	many	TGTGCCAGCAGTTCCTACCGACTAAAAGAGACCCAGTACTTC	CASSSYRLKETQYF
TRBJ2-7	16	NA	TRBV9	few	TGTGCCAGCAGCCGGGACCTTAGGCCCAATAACTACGAGCAGTACTTC	CASSRDLRPNNYEQYF
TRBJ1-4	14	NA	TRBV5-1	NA	TGCGCCAGCAGCTTGGCGGGATCGGATGAAAAACTGTTTTTT	CASSLAGSDEKLFF
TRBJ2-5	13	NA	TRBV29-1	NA	TGCAGCGTTGAGGGGTCCCGTCAAGAGACCCAGTACTTC	CSVEGSRQETQYF
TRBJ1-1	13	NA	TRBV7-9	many	TGTGCCAGCAGCTCTCAGGGGCTCACTGAAGCTTTCTTT	CASSSQGLTEAFF
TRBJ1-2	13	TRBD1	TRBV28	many	TGTGCCAGCACCAAAATCCCGACAGGGCGTGACACCTTC	CASTKIPTGRDTF
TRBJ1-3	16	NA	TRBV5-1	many	TGCGCCAGCAGCGCTGGACAGCCCCTCTCTGGAAACACCATATATTTT	CASSAGQPLSGNTIYF
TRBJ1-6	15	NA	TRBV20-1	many	TGCAGTGCTAGAAGGGAGGGGAGAGAGAATTCACCCCTCCACTTT	CSARREGRENSPLHF
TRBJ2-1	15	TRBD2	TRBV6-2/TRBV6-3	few	TGTGCCAGCAGTCATCGCGGGACTAAGCCCGATGAGCAGTTCTTC	CASSHRGTKPDEQFF
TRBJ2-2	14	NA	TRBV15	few	TGTGCCACCAAAGGGGACCCGAACACCGGGGAGCTGTTTTTT	CATKGDPNTGELFF
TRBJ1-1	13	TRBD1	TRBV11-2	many	TGTGCCAGCAGCGTCAGGGGGCAGACTGAAGCTTTCTTT	CASSVRGQTEAFF
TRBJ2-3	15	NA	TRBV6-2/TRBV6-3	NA	TGTGCCAGCAGTTACTCGACTACCAGCACAGATACGCAGTATTTT	CASSYSTTSTDTQYF
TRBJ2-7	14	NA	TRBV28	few	TGTGCCAGCAGTTTCGGGGGTAGTTGGGGCGAGCAGTACTTC	CASSFGGSWGEQYF
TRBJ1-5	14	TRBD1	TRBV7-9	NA	TGTGCCGGGGGACAGACGTATAGCAATCAGCCCCAGCATTTT	CAGGQTYSNQPQHF
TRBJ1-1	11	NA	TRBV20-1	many	TGCAGTGCCAATAGTTTTTCTGAAGCTTTCTTT	CSANSFSEAFF
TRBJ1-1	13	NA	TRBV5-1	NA	TGCGCCAGCAGCTTGGAGAGACCTTTTGAAGCTTTCTTT	CASSLERPFEAFF
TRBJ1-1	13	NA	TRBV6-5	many	TGTGCCAGCAGTTCGCAGCCTAACACTGAAGCTTTCTTT	CASSSQPNTEAFF
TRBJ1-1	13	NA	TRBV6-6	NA	TGTGCCAGCAGTTACATACAGAACACTGAAGCTTTCTTT	CASSYIQNTEAFF
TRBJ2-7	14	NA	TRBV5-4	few	TGTGCCAGCAGCTTCTTGGGCAGGGACTACGAGCAGTACTTC	CASSFLGRDYEQYF
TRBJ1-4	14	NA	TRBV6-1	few	TGTGCCAGCAGTGAGGGAAAGCGCCCGGAAAAACTGTTTTTT	CASSEGKRPEKLFF
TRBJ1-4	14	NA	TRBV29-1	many	TGCAGCGTTGAATCGGCGGGCAATAATGAAAAACTGTTTTTT	CSVESAGNNEKLFF
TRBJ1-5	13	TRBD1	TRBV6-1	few	TGTGCCAGCCACAGGGGGCGCGGGGAACCCCAGCATTTT	CASHRGRGEPQHF
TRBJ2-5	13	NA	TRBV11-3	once	TGTGCCAGCAGCCCAGGCAGGCAAGAGACCCAGTACTTC	CASSPGRQETQYF
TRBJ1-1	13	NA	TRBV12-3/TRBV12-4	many	TGTGCCAGCAGCACAGGGTGGCAAACTGAAGCTTTCTTT	CASSTGWQTEAFF
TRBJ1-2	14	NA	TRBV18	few	TGTGCCAGCTCACCGACCGGTACTAACTATGGCTACACCTTC	CASSPTGTNYGYTF
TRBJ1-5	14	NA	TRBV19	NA	TGTGCCAGTATGAGGGGTTCTCGCAATCAGCCCCAGCATTTT	CASMRGSRNQPQHF
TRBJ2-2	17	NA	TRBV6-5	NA	TGTGCCAGCAGTTACTCCGGAACTTTCCTGAACACCGGGGAGCTGTTTTTT	CASSYSGTFLNTGELFF
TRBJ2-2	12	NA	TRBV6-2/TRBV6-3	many	TGTGCCAGCAGTTACGGGCCCGGGGAGCTGTTTTTT	CASSYGPGELFF
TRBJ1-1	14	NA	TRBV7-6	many	TGTGCCAGCAGCTTTCTAGGTGGGGGCACTGAAGCTTTCTTT	CASSFLGGGTEAFF
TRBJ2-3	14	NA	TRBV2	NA	TGTGCCAGCAGTGAAGCGGGGATCACAGATACGCAGTATTTT	CASSEAGITDTQYF
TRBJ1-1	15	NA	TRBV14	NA	TGTGCCAGCAGCCAAAGGAGACGCCTGAACACTGAAGCTTTCTTT	CASSQRRRLNTEAFF
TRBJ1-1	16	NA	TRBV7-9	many	TGTGCCAGCAGCTTAGGGAAACGGAAAGGGCAGACTGAAGCTTTCTTT	CASSLGKRKGQTEAFF
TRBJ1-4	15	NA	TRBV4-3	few	TGCGCCAGCAGCCAAGATGGGTTAGGACTTGAAAAACTGTTTTTT	CASSQDGLGLEKLFF
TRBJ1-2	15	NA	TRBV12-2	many	TGTGCAAGTCGCTCCGCGACCCTGGGAGACTATGGCTACACCTTC	CASRSATLGDYGYTF
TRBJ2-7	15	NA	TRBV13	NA	TGTGCCAGCAGCCGGGGAGTTACAGGGAACTACGAGCAGTACTTC	CASSRGVTGNYEQYF
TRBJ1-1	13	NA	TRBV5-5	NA	TGTGCCAGCAGCCCCATTGGGGAGGAGGGCAAGATCTTT	CASSPIGEEGKIF
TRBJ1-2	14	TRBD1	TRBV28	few	TGTGCCAGCACCTCGGGACAGGGTAACTATGGCTACACCTTC	CASTSGQGNYGYTF
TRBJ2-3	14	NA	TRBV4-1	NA	TGCGCCAGCAGCCAAGTTGGGAGCACAGATACGCAGTATTTT	CASSQVGSTDTQYF